Listed below are T cell receptor beta chains from one sample, sequenced in a study of blood T cell repertoires in COVID-19. TCRdb's copy holds only in-frame clones and misses some; the assay was immunoSEQ multiplex PCR. The table lists approximately 480,000 clones, 75% to 90% of them singletons. Sequenced: peripheral blood. These receptors were taken from a young man with COVID-19, enrolled during active disease. Each CDR3 is given with its conserved first and last residue.

TRBV13	TRBJ2-1	CASSTFRDYEQFF
TRBV30	TRBJ2-1	CAWNLAGGLYNEQFF
TRBV27	TRBJ1-1	CASSSFLNTEAFF
TRBV27	TRBJ1-1	CASSLAAATEAFF
TRBV24-1	TRBJ2-1	CATSDWDNNEQFF
TRBV19	TRBJ2-3	CASSITSGYRTDTQYF
TRBV6-5	TRBJ1-1	CASADRDYTEAFF
TRBV7-8	TRBJ1-5	CASSLGTGMEPQHF
TRBV5-4	TRBJ2-7	CASSLESSYEQYF
TRBV5-1	TRBJ1-1	CASSLGTGATEAFF
TRBV7-2	TRBJ2-1	CASSSGQGKPYEQFF
TRBV10-1	TRBJ2-1	CASPPGLAVYNEQFF
TRBV19	TRBJ2-7	CASRDSKTYEQYF
TRBV15	TRBJ1-2	CATSRESGGGYTF
TRBV12-5	TRBJ2-3	CASGLSGLAGAPAEDTQYF
TRBV6-2/TRBV6-3	TRBJ1-6	CASSWAYNSPLHF
TRBV9	TRBJ2-1	CASSVWTGYNEQFF
TRBV7-6	TRBJ2-1	CASSLYQGGENEQFF
TRBV12-3/TRBV12-4	TRBJ2-1	CASRGQGPNEQFF
TRBV18	TRBJ1-1	CASSPQEVWNTEAFF
TRBV15	TRBJ1-2	CATSRSLSPGYNGYTF
TRBV27	TRBJ2-5	CASSLVAGSQLQETQYF
TRBV4-1	TRBJ1-3	CASSRLGNSGNTIYF
TRBV21-1	TRBJ1-1	CASSKADREDTEAFF
TRBV5-1	TRBJ1-3	CASSDTQGGNTIYF
TRBV11-3	TRBJ2-1	CASSLGLAGSGQFF
TRBV27	TRBJ2-1	CASSLMMGGRADEQFF
TRBV6-5	TRBJ2-5	CASSSQKRSSAETQYF
TRBV5-6	TRBJ2-5	CASSLPGMGETQYF
TRBV4-2	TRBJ2-3	CASSQEVAGELTDTQYF
TRBV4-1	TRBJ2-5	CASSLSGLAGRKTQYF
TRBV6-5	TRBJ1-4	CASRKDRGRDEKLFF
TRBV10-1	TRBJ1-2	CASSPTGSYGYTF
TRBV10-3	TRBJ2-2	CAISLERERSTGELFF
TRBV27	TRBJ2-1	CASSPGADAIEQFF
TRBV6-5	TRBJ1-6	CASSNRDRDSPLHF
TRBV6-1	TRBJ1-6	CASREGQRNSPLHF